This TCR beta chain was sequenced during a study of shared clonotypes between healthy human individuals. Findings and limits, study-wide: The researchers took only blood, and tissue repertoires probably look different.

About this clone: Its antigen is still unknown.

The CDR3 contains 14 residues. Germline V gene data show CDR1 as SGHRS and CDR2 as YFSETQ. V was shortened by 4 bases and J by 0 bases, with 8 bases between the two germline ends. Donors, without exception, were Caucasian adults residing in Nashville, Tennessee. Assay execution took place at the deep level. As handled by the study authors: ImmunoSEQ only sent back junction sequences with no quality scores, so filtering was done differently. Sequenced by immunoSEQ multiplex PCR; TCRdb stores in-frame clones only, minus some. The V and J calls and clone size come from that table; D and trimming were worked out from the DNA. This sample has about 490,000 clones, with around 73% found just once.

The chain employs TRBV5-1 and TRBJ1-3; no firm D call. This TCR was recovered from a woman aged 35 to 49 in good health. Some clones in this sample may be carry-over from other donors' samples. The sequencing sample was made of PBMCs. The CDR3 sequence: CASSPWVSGNTIYF. CDR3 DNA: TGCGCCAGCAGCCCCTGGGTCTCTGGAAACACCATATATTTT. The full variable domain, rest sourced from reference TRBV5-1 and TRBJ1-3, is KAGVTQTPRYLIKTRGQQVTLSCSPISGHRSVSWYQQTPGQGLQFLFEYFSETQRNKGNFPGRFSGRQFSNSRSEMNVSTLELGDSALYLCASSPWVSGNTIYFGEGSWLTVV.